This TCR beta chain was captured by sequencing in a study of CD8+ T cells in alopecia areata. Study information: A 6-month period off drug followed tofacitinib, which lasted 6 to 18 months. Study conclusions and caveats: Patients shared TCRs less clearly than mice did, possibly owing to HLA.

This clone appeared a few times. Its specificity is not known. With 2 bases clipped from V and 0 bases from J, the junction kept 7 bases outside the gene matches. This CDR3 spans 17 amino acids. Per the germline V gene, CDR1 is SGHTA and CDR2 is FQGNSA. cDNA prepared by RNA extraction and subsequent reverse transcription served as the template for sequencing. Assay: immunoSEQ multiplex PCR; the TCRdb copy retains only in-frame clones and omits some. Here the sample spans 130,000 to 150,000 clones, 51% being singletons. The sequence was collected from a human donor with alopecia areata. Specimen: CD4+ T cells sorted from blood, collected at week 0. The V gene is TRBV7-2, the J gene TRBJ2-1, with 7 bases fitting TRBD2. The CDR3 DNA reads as TGTGCCAGCAGCTTATTAGTAGGCGGGGGCTCCTACAATGAGCAGTTCTTC. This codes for CASSLLVGGGSYNEQFF.